This passage covers 8 T cell receptor beta chains from one sample sequenced in a study of T cells after yellow fever vaccination. TCRdb reprocessed the 5' RACE reads via MiXCR and lists one record per CDR3 protein. This table has 250,000 to 300,000 distinct CDR3 sequences, about 5.2% appearing once. The sample here was CD4+ T cells sorted from PBMCs, taken on the day of the yellow fever booster vaccination. The receptors originated from a man between 18 and 29 years old who received the YFV17D yellow fever vaccine.

This clonotype was counted ten times or more. This chain joins TRBV18 and TRBJ2-1; D remains unclear. Germline CDR1 and CDR2: KGHSH and LQKENI. CDR3 length equals 15 residues. The germline V and J ends were trimmed by 6 bases and 8 bases, with 20 bases remaining between them. The DNA of the CDR3 is TGTGCCAGCTCTCAATCGGGCAGGAGTAGGGATGAGCAGTTCTTC. It specifies CASSQSGRSRDEQFF.

The table lists this clonotype with a few counts. V is TRBV24-1 and J is TRBJ2-3; TRBD1 agrees at 8 bases. The CDR3 consists of 15 residues. In germline, CDR1 is KGHDR, CDR2 SFDVKD. With V trimmed by 4 bases and J by 2 bases, 4 bases remained unmatched. The CDR3 DNA is TGTGCCACCAGTGAGCGACAGGGGCACACAGATACGCAGTATTTT. Translating it yields CATSERQGHTDTQYF.

Many counts were recorded for this clonotype. The chain combines TRBV4-3 with TRBJ2-3; D may be TRBD1 (8 bases). Per germline, CDR1 LGHNA and CDR2 YSLEER. CDR3 length equals 18 residues. Trimming left V 0 bases short and J 2 bases short, with 18 bases between. CDR3 amino acids: CASSQDWGGTGTTDTQYF. DNA of the CDR3: TGCGCCAGCAGCCAAGATTGGGGGGGGACAGGCACCACAGATACGCAGTATTTT.

At least ten counts were recorded for this clonotype. CDR3 protein: CASSPDRGHQPQHF. In nucleotides, the CDR3 is TGTGCCAGCAGCCCGGACAGGGGGCATCAGCCCCAGCATTTT. The chain is built from TRBV12-3 or TRBV12-4 and TRBJ1-5, with TRBD1 identical over 11 bases. Trimming removed 6 bases from V and 5 bases from J; junction bases left unmatched: 3. The CDR3 loop spans 14 amino acids.

This clonotype was seen ten or more times. This chain joins TRBV18 and TRBJ2-5; D gene unclear. V dropped 0 bases and J dropped 5 bases, with 10 bases sitting between them. Germline CDR1 is KGHSH and CDR2 is LQKENI. The CDR3 runs 14 residues. CDR3 nucleotides: TGTGCCAGCTCACCACCCACGAGAACTGAGACCCAGTACTTC. This sequence encodes CASSPPTRTETQYF.

The sample holds a few counts of this clonotype. The J gene is TRBJ1-5, the V gene TRBV6-6; D remains unclear. Trimming pared 2 bases from V and 2 bases from J, leaving 7 bases between. The germline V gene encodes CDR1 MNHNY and CDR2 SVGAGI (reference sequence). CDR3 size: 14 residues. The CDR3 region is CASSYDARNQPQHF. The CDR3 coding sequence is TGTGCCAGCAGTTACGACGCCCGCAATCAGCCCCAGCATTTT.

About this clonotype: At one boundary the junction diverges from the germline segment, which might be a read error. The chain employs TRBV18 and TRBJ1-1; D may be TRBD1 (5 bases). The CDR3 is 14 amino acids. Germline V gene lookup returns CDR1 KGHSH and CDR2 LQKENI. The CDR3 loop is CASSPLRENTDAFF. CDR3 nucleotides: TGTGCCAGCTCACCCCTCAGGGAGAACACTGATGCTTTCTTT.

V and J are TRBV6-2 or TRBV6-3 and TRBJ2-7; no firm D call. CDR1 and CDR2 from the germline V gene are MNHEY and SVGEGT. The CDR3 runs 15 residues. Trimming removed 0 bases at V and 3 bases at J, with 12 bases between. CDR3 protein: CASSYSRDWNYEQYV. CDR3 coding DNA: TGTGCCAGCAGTTACTCCCGTGACTGGAACTACGAGCAGTACGTC.